These T cell receptor beta chains were read from a single sample in a study of control samples from healthy donors and cancer patients. Sequencing used immunoSEQ multiplex PCR; TCRdb keeps in-frame clones, though not all of them. The profile shows 150,000 to 200,000 clones, over 85% of them singletons. The sample taken for sequencing was blood. The receptors were sampled from a young man in good health. Both conserved end residues are trimmed from each CDR3.

TRBJ1-4 TRBV28 ASGSLNEKLF
TRBJ2-3 TRBV13 ASSARVRTGRIDTQY
TRBJ1-6 TRBV6-2/TRBV6-3 ASSRGGQTRSPLH
TRBJ1-2 TRBV7-2 ASSFRDSRENT
TRBJ1-1 TRBV19 ASSNSGATEAF
TRBJ1-2 TRBV24-1 ATSDGRDRGHGYT
TRBJ1-5 TRBV7-8 ASSVGQTIQPQH
TRBJ1-5 TRBV30 AWSVRSYSNQPQH
TRBJ1-1 TRBV19 ASTSRQGGTEAF
TRBJ2-3 TRBV7-6 ASSLAYRDTQY
TRBJ2-7 TRBV2 ASSGITPSGSQEQY
TRBJ2-6 TRBV18 ASSHSTGTGANVLT
TRBJ2-7 TRBV5-4 ASSPGLGASYEQY
TRBJ1-5 TRBV19 ASSIGTGSNQPQH
TRBJ1-5 TRBV18 ASSSADNQPQH
TRBJ1-2 TRBV4-1 ASSRRDAIGYT
TRBJ1-6 TRBV3-1/TRBV3-2 ASSHKYRGRGRIPLTGTLH
TRBJ1-6 TRBV14 ASSQGVGAPLH
TRBJ2-7 TRBV7-9 ASSLVSGLAGGNEQY
TRBJ2-2 TRBV2 ASNPGSTGELF
TRBJ1-5 TRBV7-9 ASSLGWGGDQPQH
TRBJ2-7 TRBV20-1 SASLAGGLYEQY
TRBJ2-7 TRBV28 ASSLTGVYEQY
TRBJ2-1 TRBV19 ASSGGRSPNEQF
TRBJ1-1 TRBV19 ASTLGTGLNTEAF
TRBJ2-2 TRBV14 ASSHILAGSVGELF
TRBJ2-6 TRBV5-4 ASQRGSQSGANVLT
TRBJ2-5 TRBV5-5 ASSLRQAIQETQY
TRBJ2-3 TRBV9 ASSFRSDTQY
TRBJ2-1 TRBV3-1/TRBV3-2 ASRIRANSPEQF
TRBJ1-6 TRBV28 ASSLRDRDGSPLH
TRBJ1-5 TRBV23-1 ASSQVQGAQGQPQH
TRBJ2-1 TRBV7-9 ASSPRSGPNNEQF
TRBJ2-3 TRBV7-6 ASSLFSGPMVDTQY
TRBJ1-5 TRBV21-1 ASSKARQGIKPQH
TRBJ2-7 TRBV5-4 ASSFGQEQY
TRBJ1-1 TRBV27 ASCQYPGAYTEAF
TRBJ1-1 TRBV10-3 AIGPTNTEAF
TRBJ1-2 TRBV5-1 ASSDDREYGYT
TRBJ2-3 TRBV7-9 ASSLARGRGTDTQY
TRBJ2-5 TRBV19 ASSISRYQETQY
TRBJ1-1 TRBV6-1 ASSEKRLEAF
TRBJ2-7 TRBV18 ASSLTSSYEQY
TRBJ1-2 TRBV18 ASSPTGANYGYT
TRBJ1-2 TRBV19 ASSMHRRDVYGYT
TRBJ1-6 TRBV19 ASSIGARGKSPLH
TRBJ2-7 TRBV27 ASGWGGEQY
TRBJ2-5 TRBV3-1/TRBV3-2 ASRRGGGGEETQY
TRBJ2-2 TRBV7-6 ASSPRTRRAPSTGELF
TRBJ2-5 TRBV3-1/TRBV3-2 ASSQDGRGPGRNQY
TRBJ1-2 TRBV30 AWKNGGSYGYT
TRBJ2-1 TRBV19 ASQRGGYNEQF
TRBJ2-7 TRBV18 ASSPQDYEQY
TRBJ2-4 TRBV25-1 ASSDPQGGAKNIQY